Included here is one T cell receptor beta chain sequence, with context. What it binds is not known. The CDR3 loop spans 13 amino acids. V lost 1 base, J lost 3 bases, and 7 bases lay in between. CDR1 and CDR2 from the germline V gene are GTSNPN and SVGIG (reference sequence). The sample is drawn from a study of cytomegalovirus exposure and HLA in healthy donors. General study findings and limits: In vitro data verified a few CMV-associated chains as specific for CMV antigens.

60 Vbeta and 13 Jbeta primers were used in PCR. The data were produced by immunoSEQ multiplex PCR, yet TCRdb's version contains in-frame clones alone and is incomplete. The sample contains approximately 210,000 clones, 82% of which appear only once. The specimen was PBMCs. The TCR comes from a man between 40 and 49 years old in good health and CMV-seropositive. The gene calls are TRBV30 and TRBJ1-3; D unresolved. CDR3 in DNA: TGTGCCTGGAGTGAAGCAAATGGAAACACCATATATTTT. It translates to CAWSEANGNTIYF.